This TCR beta chain was obtained from a study of control samples from healthy donors and cancer patients. Data came from immunoSEQ multiplex PCR; TCRdb stores just in-frame clones and leaves some out. The sample lists roughly 38,000 clones; less than 85% were seen once. The CDR3 totals 13 residues. The V gene's germline CDR1 is KGHSH and CDR2 LQKENI. The V gene lost 5 bases and the J gene lost 5 bases, with 12 bases spanning the gap. This clone was detected only a few times. Other DNA sequences in the same sample also yield this CDR3. This TCR came from a man between 60 and 75 years old in good health. The rearrangement links TRBV18 to TRBJ2-5, with D possibly being TRBD1 (5 bases). Sequencing input: blood. CDR3 sequence (DNA): TGTGCCAGCTCATCAGGGTTACGGGAGACCCAGTACTTC. Residues: CASSSGLRETQYF.